Described below is a single TCR beta chain sequence and its context. The clone's antigen remains unknown. Per-base quality was not reported, and no clone a single base away is much larger than it. These data originate in a study of CD8 T cells in ankylosing spondylitis (TCRdb year 2017). For the wider study: T cell receptor beta repertoires were profiled in healthy donors and ankylosing spondylitis patients so that disease-linked TCR variants could be found. In total, the full study cohort was made up of roughly 100 healthy donors and more than 20 ankylosing spondylitis patients. Peripheral blood was sampled, and synovial fluid was also collected from ankylosing spondylitis patients. What the work shows at the level of the full study, not this receptor alone: A TCR beta motif of 7 or 8 highly homologous amino acid variants appeared characteristic of blood from ankylosing spondylitis patients. The disease-linked clones showed a CD8+ phenotype and occurred at relatively low frequencies in peripheral blood. Some TCR beta motif variants had previously been reported in synovial fluid and blood of reactive arthritis patients, which suggested common disease-initiation mechanisms. According to the report, matched synovial fluid samples from ankylosing spondylitis patients were significantly enriched for the disease-linked clones.

Looking up the germline V gene yields CDR1 MRHNA and CDR2 SNTAGT. Measured from the cysteine to the phenylalanine, the CDR3 is 15 residues long. Just CDR3 DNA is preserved here, 45 bases in frame from base 1. Relative to germline, V is missing 8 bases and J is missing 6 bases, with 10 bases of the junction outside any gene match. Reads for this sample came from an Illumina HiSeq 2500. Quantitative 5'-RACE with molecular barcodes was the method used to prepare the TCR beta libraries. For the original study's pipeline: A new computational method based on a probabilistic model of VDJ rearrangement was used to identify disease-linked TCR variants. Starting from the raw public reads, TCRdb applied fastp trimming at Q25, assembled clones with MiXCR and retained in-frame beta chains. Rows are combined by CDR3 protein, so each entry shows the most common genes and DNA. It is TCRdb's table, rather than the study itself, that gives the V and J calls and clone size. The sample has fewer than 400,000 distinct CDR3 sequences on record, around 8% of them singletons. The ten largest clonotypes hold roughly 14% of the sample.

The TCR was taken from a male donor with ankylosing spondylitis. Sequenced: blood, either unsorted or a sorted T cell fraction (not recorded which). Rearrangement joined TRBV6-4 to TRBJ2-1, with 10 junctional bases fitting TRBD1. The CDR3 sequence is CASGGTGVPSNEQFF. The DNA sequence follows: TGTGCCAGCGGGGGGACAGGGGTCCCCTCCAATGAGCAGTTCTTC.